The next 5 T cell receptor beta chains were all read from a single sample in a study of blood T cell repertoires in COVID-19 (dated by TCRdb to the early 2020s). The protocol used for the library was the immunoSEQ multiplex PCR assay. Drawn from immuneACCESS, this table holds only the in-frame rearrangements with V and J called that TCRdb kept. Clones are partly lost; checked studies trace under half to an unresolved V gene and leave the rest unexplained. The sample profile shows around 340,000 clones; roughly 89% of them were found once. About 3.9% of the sample lies in the top ten. Input material: peripheral blood. The receptors were gathered from a woman in her sixties with COVID-19, enrolled during active disease.

This clone was seen a single time. The V gene is TRBV6-5, the J gene TRBJ1-1; 9 bases are a match to TRBD1. The CDR3 contains 13 residues. Trimming at V came to 5 bases and at J to 9 bases, leaving 7 bases not matched to a gene. Germline assignment: CDR1 MNHEY and CDR2 SVGAGI. CDR3 in DNA: TGTGCCAGCAGTCGAACAGGGGGCCTTAAAGCTTTCTTT. The encoded protein is CASSRTGGLKAFF.

Concerning this clone itself: At the DNA level, this CDR3 is encoded by other sequences in the same sample as well. DNA of the CDR3: TGTGCCAGTAGTATAGGAGGCGGCGCAGAGACCCAGTACTTC. Its translation: CASSIGGGAETQYF. This chain uses TRBV19 with TRBJ2-5; D is ambiguous. CDR1 and CDR2 (germline): LNHDA, SQIVND (reference sequence). V lost 1 base and J lost 4, with 10 bases in between. The CDR3 loop spans 14 amino acids.

This rearrangement joins TRBV25-1 to TRBJ1-1; D gene unclear. The V gene lost 1 base and the J gene lost 10 bases, with 7 bases spanning the gap. The length of the CDR3 is 11 residues. CDR1 and CDR2 from the germline V gene are MGHDK and SYGVNS. The CDR3 loop is CASSELGRAFF. The CDR3 coding sequence is TGTGCCAGCAGTGAATTGGGGAGAGCTTTCTTT. The whole variable domain, filled in from reference TRBV25-1 and TRBJ1-1, reads EADIYQTPRYLVIGTGKKITLECSQTMGHDKMYWYQQDPGMELHLIHYSYGVNSTEKGDLSSESTVSRIRTEHFPLTLESARPSHTSQYLCASSELGRAFFGQGTRLTVV.

The J gene is TRBJ1-3, the V gene TRBV5-1, with D uncertain. V lost 0 bases to trimming and J lost 8 bases, with 15 bases between them. The germline V gene has CDR1 SGHRS and CDR2 YFSETQ. The CDR3 covers 15 residues. CDR3 in amino acids: CASSLVGTPADTIYF. CDR3 coding DNA: TGCGCCAGCAGCTTGGTTGGTACCCCGGCGGACACCATATATTTT. The full variable domain, in which reference TRBV5-1 and TRBJ1-3 provide the parts outside the CDR3, is KAGVTQTPRYLIKTRGQQVTLSCSPISGHRSVSWYQQTPGQGLQFLFEYFSETQRNKGNFPGRFSGRQFSNSRSEMNVSTLELGDSALYLCASSLVGTPADTIYFGEGSWLTVV.

The chain joins TRBV5-1 to TRBJ1-6; 7 bases align to TRBD1. CDR1 is SGHRS and CDR2 is YFSETQ in the germline V gene. The junction had 6 bases not matched to a gene; V was cut back by 4 bases and J by 8 bases. This CDR3 has 14 amino acids. The CDR3 here is CASSRQGNDSPLHF. CDR3 DNA: TGCGCCAGCAGCCGACAGGGAAATGATTCACCCCTCCACTTT.